This entry concerns a single T cell receptor beta chain. No antigen is known for it. Researchers ran the PCR with 60 Vbeta and 13 Jbeta primers. As processed by the authors: In a later analysis, of some 80 million unique beta chains, roughly 10 million appeared in at least two donors. Profiling relied on immunoSEQ multiplex PCR, and the TCRdb table lists in-frame clones only, not all of them. That table supplies the V and J calls and clone size; D and trimming were determined from the DNA. In the table there are roughly 160,000 clones, 82% of which are singletons. These data originate in a study of cytomegalovirus exposure and HLA in healthy donors. Study information: A prior study identified approximately 120 million unique TCR beta sequences from about 200 million T cells. General observations from the study: In a later analysis, productive TCRs from donors in an Asian-associated ancestry cluster reportedly carried fewer N-insertions than the cohort mean. TCR association rates varied by HLA locus in a later analysis, with DRB1 highest and HLA-C lowest.

Germline V gene sequence: CDR1 MNHEY, CDR2 SMNVEV (reference sequence). The CDR3 sequence is 14 residues long. The ends lost 5 bases at V and 4 bases at J; junction bases unmatched: 7. The V and J genes are TRBV27 and TRBJ1-2, with 7 bases that match TRBD1. This clonotype originated in a man aged 45 to 65 in good health and CMV-seropositive. The sample was PBMCs. The CDR3 reads CASSPLGGIYGYTF. The CDR3, as DNA: TGTGCCAGCAGTCCCCTAGGGGGCATCTATGGCTACACCTTC.